The present T cell receptor beta chain was sequenced within a study of cytomegalovirus exposure and HLA in healthy donors. 13 Jbeta primers and 60 Vbeta primers were used for the PCR. Method: immunoSEQ multiplex PCR; TCRdb's copy keeps in-frame clones and lacks some. The sample has some 110,000 clones, 75% to 90% seen once. V dropped 4 bases and J dropped 3 bases, with 10 bases sitting between them. The CDR3 runs 13 residues. Germline CDR1 SGDLS, CDR2 YYNGEE. Input material: PBMCs. The chain joins TRBV9 to TRBJ1-1; D unclear. This sequence originates from a young man in good health and CMV-seronegative. The CDR3 here is CASSPPVDTEAFF. The CDR3 DNA is TGTGCCAGCAGCCCCCCGGTTGACACTGAAGCTTTCTTT. The full variable domain, in which reference TRBV9 and TRBJ1-1 provide the parts outside the CDR3, is DSGVTQTPKHLITATGQRVTLRCSPRSGDLSVYWYQQSLDQGLQFLIQYYNGEERAKGNILERFSAQQFPDLHSELNLSSLELGDSALYFCASSPPVDTEAFFGQGTRLTVV.